The source of this T cell receptor (beta chain) is a study of OX40 agonist ivuxolimab in advanced cancers. Profiling relied on immunoSEQ multiplex PCR, and the TCRdb table lists in-frame clones only, not all of them. The sample holds fewer than 55,000 clones, 75% to 90% seen once. The TCR sequence derives from an adult with an advanced solid tumor such as melanoma, head and neck, liver or kidney cancer. Material: CD4+ or CD8+ T cells sorted from blood, obtained in a trial of the OX40 agonist ivuxolimab.

The CDR3 DNA reads TGTGCCAGCAGTCGGGACTTGGCGGGACGAGAGACCCAGTACTTC. Translating gives CASSRDLAGRETQYF. The chain is built from TRBV6-5 and TRBJ2-5; weak D call: TRBD2 (6 bases). The CDR3 consists of 15 residues. V was cut by 5 bases and J by 4 bases, with 17 bases left in between. CDR1 is MNHEY and CDR2 is SVGAGI in the germline V gene.